This is a list of T cell receptor beta chains from one sample in a study of T cells in Graves' hyperthyroidism and ophthalmopathy. TCRdb reprocessed the multiplex PCR reads via MiXCR and lists one record per CDR3 protein. The repertoire holds about 600,000 distinct CDR3 sequences, roughly a sixth seen once, with approximately 3.5% in the top ten. Sequenced material: blood. These TCRs come from a woman in her thirties or forties with Graves' ophthalmopathy. CDR3s include the opening cysteine and the closing phenylalanine or tryptophan. A D gene is named only where the DNA matches it firmly. Part of the rows lack a size; the others show once, few, many or a class for expanded clones.

V: TRBV7-9
J: TRBJ1-1
size: many
D: .
DNA: TGTGCCAGCAGTCCCCGGGCGGTTGGGGCTGAAGCTTTCTTT
CDR3: CASSPRAVGAEAFF

V: TRBV30
J: TRBJ2-7
size: .
D: .
DNA: TGTGCCTGGAGTCGGGGTGGGGGCCTAGGCTCCTACGAGCAGTACTTC
CDR3: CAWSRGGGLGSYEQYF

V: TRBV5-4
J: TRBJ2-3
size: .
D: TRBD1
DNA: TGTGCCAGCAGCTTGTCTTTGGGGACAGGGCGTATTAAAGATACGCAGTATTTT
CDR3: CASSLSLGTGRIKDTQYF

V: TRBV28
J: TRBJ2-5
size: many
D: TRBD2
DNA: TGTGCCAGCAGCCCAGGGACTAGCGGGATCGAGACCCAGTACTTC
CDR3: CASSPGTSGIETQYF

V: TRBV6-6
J: TRBJ1-1
size: .
D: .
DNA: TGTGCCAGCAGTTACTCGGTGACTGAAGCTTTCTTT
CDR3: CASSYSVTEAFF

V: TRBV4-2
J: TRBJ2-3
size: many
D: TRBD2
DNA: TGTGCCAGCAGCCAAGAGACGTTGGGCGGGAGTGGAGATACGCAGTATTTT
CDR3: CASSQETLGGSGDTQYF

V: TRBV30
J: TRBJ1-6
size: .
D: .
DNA: TGTGCCTGGCAGCTACTGATTTATAATTCACCCCTCCACTTT
CDR3: CAWQLLIYNSPLHF

V: TRBV20-1
J: TRBJ2-3
size: many
D: .
DNA: TGCAGTGCTAGAGATCTGGGCAGGGATGGCACAGATACGCAGTATTTT
CDR3: CSARDLGRDGTDTQYF

V: TRBV5-1
J: TRBJ1-1
size: .
D: .
DNA: TGCGCCAGCAGCCCGACAGTTACATACACTGAAGCTTTCTTT
CDR3: CASSPTVTYTEAFF

V: TRBV5-1
J: TRBJ2-3
size: .
D: TRBD2
DNA: TGCGCCAGCAGCTTGGAAGGTGGCGGGAGCGGAGGCGCAGATACGCAGTATTTT
CDR3: CASSLEGGGSGGADTQYF

V: TRBV6-5
J: TRBJ2-5
size: .
D: .
DNA: TGTGCCAGCAGCTATCCTTCGGGGCCACAGTACTTC
CDR3: CASSYPSGPQYF

V: TRBV29-1
J: TRBJ2-1
size: .
D: .
DNA: TGCAGCGCCGGAGAAGCTTACAATGAGCAGTTCTTC
CDR3: CSAGEAYNEQFF

V: TRBV29-1
J: TRBJ1-6
size: many
D: .
DNA: TGCAGCGTTGCCACGGAGGGTCAGCAAATTAATTCACCCCTCCACTTT
CDR3: CSVATEGQQINSPLHF

V: TRBV2
J: TRBJ1-1
size: many
D: .
DNA: TGTGCCAGCGTTGCGGCGAACACTGAAGCTTTCTTT
CDR3: CASVAANTEAFF

V: TRBV3-1
J: TRBJ2-3
size: few
D: .
DNA: TGTGCCAGCAGCCAAGGGCAGGGTGGGACAGATACGCAGTATTTT
CDR3: CASSQGQGGTDTQYF

V: TRBV20-1
J: TRBJ2-3
size: .
D: .
DNA: TGCAGTGCTAGACAGGACAGTAGCACAGATACGCAGTATTTT
CDR3: CSARQDSSTDTQYF

V: TRBV7-2
J: TRBJ1-2
size: few
D: .
DNA: TGTGCCAGCAGCTTAGATCTAGGACTCCGAGGCTACACCTTC
CDR3: CASSLDLGLRGYTF

V: TRBV4-1
J: TRBJ2-5
size: .
D: .
DNA: TGCGCCAGCAGCCAGGGGACCCCGACCGAGACCCAGTACTTC
CDR3: CASSQGTPTETQYF

V: TRBV18
J: TRBJ1-1
size: .
D: .
DNA: TGTGCCGGCTCACCTGGCGGGAACACTGAAGCTTTCTTT
CDR3: CAGSPGGNTEAFF

V: TRBV2
J: TRBJ2-2
size: .
D: TRBD1
DNA: TGTGCCAGCAGTCGGACAGGGGAAAACACCGGGGAGCTGTTTTTT
CDR3: CASSRTGENTGELFF

V: TRBV6-5
J: TRBJ2-5
size: .
D: .
DNA: TGTGCCAGCAGTTACTCGATGGGGGGCGGTGAGACCCAGTACTTC
CDR3: CASSYSMGGGETQYF

V: TRBV7-9
J: TRBJ2-5
size: few
D: .
DNA: TGTGCCAGCAGTCTTGGGACGGACGGCCAAGAGACCCAGTACTTC
CDR3: CASSLGTDGQETQYF

V: TRBV18
J: TRBJ2-2
size: few
D: .
DNA: TGTGCCAGCTCAACGAACCTTCCAAGAAGAGGCGCCGGGGAGCTGTTTTTT
CDR3: CASSTNLPRRGAGELFF

V: TRBV11-2
J: TRBJ1-3
size: few
D: .
DNA: TGTGCCAGCAGCTTAGGGCAGGGGTCGCACACCATATATTTT
CDR3: CASSLGQGSHTIYF

V: TRBV20-1
J: TRBJ2-1
size: many
D: .
DNA: TGCAGTGCTTCACCGGGACTCTTAATCGACAATGAGCAGTTCTTC
CDR3: CSASPGLLIDNEQFF

V: TRBV15
J: TRBJ2-1
size: few
D: .
DNA: TGTGCCACCAGCGCCTACGAGCGGGAGCAGTTCTTC
CDR3: CATSAYEREQFF

V: TRBV12-3/TRBV12-4
J: TRBJ2-1
size: many
D: TRBD2
DNA: TGTGCCAGCAGTTTTCAGTCCAGCGGGAGTGTGAATGAGCAGTTCTTC
CDR3: CASSFQSSGSVNEQFF

V: TRBV6-1
J: TRBJ1-1
size: .
D: .
DNA: TGTGCCAGCGGCCGAGTTGGACAGGAAGCTTTCTTT
CDR3: CASGRVGQEAFF

V: TRBV28
J: TRBJ2-7
size: many
D: .
DNA: TGTGCCAGCAGTTCGCCGGGAGCTTCGGGCCTCGAGCAGTACTTC
CDR3: CASSSPGASGLEQYF

V: TRBV30
J: TRBJ2-7
size: .
D: .
DNA: TGTGCCTGGAGGGTAGGGGCAGGTAGCGAGCAGTACTTC
CDR3: CAWRVGAGSEQYF

V: TRBV20-1
J: TRBJ1-5
size: few
D: .
DNA: TGCAGTGCTAGCCCAAGAGTCTATAGCAATCAGCCCCAGCATTTT
CDR3: CSASPRVYSNQPQHF

V: TRBV28
J: TRBJ2-7
size: few
D: TRBD1
DNA: TGTGCCAGCATAGGGACAGGCCCCTACGAGCAGTACTTC
CDR3: CASIGTGPYEQYF

V: TRBV3-1
J: TRBJ2-2
size: many
D: .
DNA: TGTGCCAGCAGCCAAGCCGGGACGAAGCTGTTTTTT
CDR3: CASSQAGTKLFF

V: TRBV11-2
J: TRBJ2-1
size: many
D: TRBD2
DNA: TGTGCCAGCAGCCCACGACTAGCGGGGGGTTCCTACAATGAGCAGTTCTTC
CDR3: CASSPRLAGGSYNEQFF

V: TRBV7-8
J: TRBJ2-5
size: few
D: .
DNA: TGTGCCAGCAGCTTAAAGAGGCGCCGGGAAGAGACCCAGTACTTC
CDR3: CASSLKRRREETQYF

V: TRBV20-1
J: TRBJ2-3
size: few
D: .
DNA: TGCAGTGCTGGGCAGGGGGATACGCAGTATTTT
CDR3: CSAGQGDTQYF